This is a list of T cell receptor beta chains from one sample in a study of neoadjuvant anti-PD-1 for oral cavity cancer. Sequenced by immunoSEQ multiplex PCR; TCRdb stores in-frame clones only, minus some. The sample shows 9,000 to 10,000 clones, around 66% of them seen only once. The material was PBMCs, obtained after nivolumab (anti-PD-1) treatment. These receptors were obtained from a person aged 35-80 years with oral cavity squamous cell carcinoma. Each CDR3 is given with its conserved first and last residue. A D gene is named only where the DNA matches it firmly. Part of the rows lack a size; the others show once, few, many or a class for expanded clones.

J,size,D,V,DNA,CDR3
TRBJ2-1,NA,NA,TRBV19,TGTGCCAGTAGTCCCTTGAGAGTAGGTAGCTCCTACAATGAGCAGTTCTTC,CASSPLRVGSSYNEQFF
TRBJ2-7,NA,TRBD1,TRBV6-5,TGTGCCAGCAGACGGGACAGGGGTCCCTACGAGCAGTACTTC,CASRRDRGPYEQYF
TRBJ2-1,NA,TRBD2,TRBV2,TGTGCCAGCCAGGTGAGGACTAGCGGACACAATGAGCAGTTCTTC,CASQVRTSGHNEQFF
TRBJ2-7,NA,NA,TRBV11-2,TGTGCCAGCAGCCTAACTTCCACCTACGAGCAGTACTTC,CASSLTSTYEQYF
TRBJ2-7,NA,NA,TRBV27,TGTGCCAGCAGTTGGACAGCCTTTAGCTCCTACGAGCAGTACTTC,CASSWTAFSSYEQYF
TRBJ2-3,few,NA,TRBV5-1,TGCGCCAGCAGCGCGGACAGTTCGGCGGGAGATACGCAGTATTTT,CASSADSSAGDTQYF
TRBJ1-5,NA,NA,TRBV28,TGTGCCAGCACTCCCCGGGGAGGGGGCAATCAGCCCCAGCATTTT,CASTPRGGGNQPQHF
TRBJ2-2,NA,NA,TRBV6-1,TGTGCCAGCAGCCTTACTAGTTCGGGCACCGGGGAGCTGTTTTTT,CASSLTSSGTGELFF
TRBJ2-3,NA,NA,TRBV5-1,TGCGCCAGCACCCTTGGGGGGAGAGACACAGATACGCAGTATTTT,CASTLGGRDTDTQYF
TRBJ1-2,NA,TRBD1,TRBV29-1,TGCAGCGTTGACGCTCCAGGGACAGGGGTCTACACCTTC,CSVDAPGTGVYTF
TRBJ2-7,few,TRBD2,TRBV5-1,TGCGCCAGCAGCTTGGTAGCGGGGAGGGACGGCGAGCAGTACTTC,CASSLVAGRDGEQYF
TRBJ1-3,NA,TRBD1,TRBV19,TGTGCCAGTTGCTTTCGGACAGGGGCCTACTCTGGAAACACCATATATTTT,CASCFRTGAYSGNTIYF
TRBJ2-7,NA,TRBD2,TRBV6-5,TGTGCCAGCACCCCCTCCGGGGGGACCTACGAGCAGTACTTC,CASTPSGGTYEQYF
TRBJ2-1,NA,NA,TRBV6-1,TGTGCCAGCAAAGGGGCGCAGAGCTCCTACAATGAGCAGTTCTTC,CASKGAQSSYNEQFF
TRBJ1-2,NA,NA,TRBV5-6,TGTGCCAGCAGCTCAGGACCCAGCACCTATATGGGCTACACCTTC,CASSSGPSTYMGYTF
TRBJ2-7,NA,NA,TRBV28,TGTGCCAGCAGTTTAGAAGGTGGCAGCCGAGCCTACGAGCAGTACTTC,CASSLEGGSRAYEQYF
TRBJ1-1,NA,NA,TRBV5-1,TGCGCCAGCAGCCTGGACACTGAAGCTTTCTTT,CASSLDTEAFF
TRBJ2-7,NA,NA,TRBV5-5,TGTGCCAGCAGCTTGACGACCGGAGAATCCTACGAGCAGTACTTC,CASSLTTGESYEQYF
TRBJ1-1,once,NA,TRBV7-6,TGTGCCAGCACCATGGGGCAGAACACTGAAGCTTTCTTT,CASTMGQNTEAFF
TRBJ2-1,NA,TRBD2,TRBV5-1,TGCGCCAGCAGCTTGGTCGGGGGGACCAACAATGAGCAGTTCTTC,CASSLVGGTNNEQFF
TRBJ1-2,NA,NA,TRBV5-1,TGCGCCAGCAGGCCTTTTGGGCAGCAAAACTATGGCTACACCTTC,CASRPFGQQNYGYTF
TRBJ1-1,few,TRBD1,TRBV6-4,TGTGCCAGCAGTGACAGGGGACAGGGTAAATCGAACACTGAAGCTTTCTTT,CASSDRGQGKSNTEAFF
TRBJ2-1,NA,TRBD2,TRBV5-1,TGCGCCAGCAGCACCGGGACTAGCGACTACAATGAGCAGTTCTTC,CASSTGTSDYNEQFF
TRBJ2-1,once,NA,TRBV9,TGTGCCAGCAGCGTAGTAACGGGGCCAGACAATGAGCAGTTCTTC,CASSVVTGPDNEQFF
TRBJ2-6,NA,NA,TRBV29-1,TGCAGCGCCGGCGACAGATCTGGGGCCAACGTCCTGACTTTC,CSAGDRSGANVLTF
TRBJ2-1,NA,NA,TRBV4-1,TGCGCCAGCAGCCAAGACCCAGGGGCAAATGAGCAGTTCTTC,CASSQDPGANEQFF
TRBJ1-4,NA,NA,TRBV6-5,TGTGCCAGCAGTTACCCTACTGCAACTAATGAAAAACTGTTTTTT,CASSYPTATNEKLFF
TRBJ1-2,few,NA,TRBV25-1,TGTGCCAGCAGTAAAGGGCCGAGGGGCTACACCTTC,CASSKGPRGYTF
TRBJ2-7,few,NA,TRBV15,TGTGCCACCAGCAGAGGAACCTCGTACGAGCAGTACTTC,CATSRGTSYEQYF
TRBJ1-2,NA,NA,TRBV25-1,TGTGCCAGCAGCGGGGTCGCTGGGCCTTCTAACTATGGCTACACCTTC,CASSGVAGPSNYGYTF
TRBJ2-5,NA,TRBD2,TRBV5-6,TGTGCCAGCACCGACTGGAGCCTACTAGCGGGGCCACAAGAGACCCAGTACTTC,CASTDWSLLAGPQETQYF
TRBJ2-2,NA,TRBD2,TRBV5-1,TGCGCCAGCAGCTTGCGGGGGCCGACGGGACTAGCGGGATTAAGGGCCGGGGAGCTGTTTTTT,CASSLRGPTGLAGLRAGELFF
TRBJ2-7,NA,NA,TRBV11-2,TGTGCCAGCAGCTCCTTCCCATTAGCGGAGAGCTCCTACGAGCAGTACTTC,CASSSFPLAESSYEQYF